Listed here is a single TCR beta chain. The clone's antigen remains unknown. Per-base quality was not reported, and no clone a single base away is much larger than it. Graves' hyperthyroidism was defined as stable when no progression to ophthalmopathy occurred over 18 months of follow-up. Hyperthyroidism patients were aged 18 to 65 years and newly diagnosed, with disease duration of less than 2 months. Patients with uncontrolled infections, other autoimmune diseases, pregnancy or lactation were excluded. Diagnoses were based on clinical symptoms, serum thyroxine and TRAb, thyroid ultrasound and orbital computed tomography. Ficoll-Paque density gradient centrifugation was used to isolate PBMCs from around 10 ml of fresh peripheral blood. Trizol reagent was used to extract total RNA, and RNA quality was then checked on an Agilent 2100 Bioanalyzer. Looking up the germline V gene yields CDR1 SGHDN and CDR2 FVKESK. V lost 5 bases and J lost 8 bases, and the count of bases not matched to a germline gene is 6. The CDR3, cysteine through phenylalanine, is 13 amino acids long. Of all the DNA, just the CDR3 is kept, 39 bases in frame from base 1.

The entry originates in a study of T cells in Graves' hyperthyroidism and ophthalmopathy (dated by TCRdb to between 2018 and 2021). Concerning the study at large: Peripheral blood was sampled at the time of initial diagnosis, prior to any treatment. The approximately 98 discovery patients were randomly divided into training and test sets at a 7:3 ratio. Thyroid tissue and blood T-cell repertoires from six Graves' hyperthyroidism patients were also compared in the study. An independent validation cohort of under 20 hyperthyroidism patients and approximately 16 patients who later progressed to ophthalmopathy tested prospective prediction of ophthalmopathy. TCR V-J signatures able to tell the groups apart were searched for in a discovery cohort of about a hundred patients, of whom under 45 had Graves' ophthalmopathy and 57 had stable Graves' hyperthyroidism. The paper reports TCR Vbeta CDR3 sequencing of some 140 peripheral blood samples: 40 or so ophthalmopathy, roughly 80 hyperthyroidism and approximately 17 progressor patients. Following sampling, methimazole starting at 30 mg daily was given to hyperthyroidism patients, and high-dose intravenous methylprednisolone was given to ophthalmopathy patients. The investigation overall reported the following: A model built on a 13 V-J signature distinguished ophthalmopathy from stable hyperthyroidism, reaching 85% to 90% sensitivity and under 84% specificity in cross-validation and 80%/75% in testing. In validation, the model predicted progression to ophthalmopathy a median of roughly 6.2 months before onset, with over 55% sensitivity and roughly 72% specificity. Sample size was not statistically predetermined, and investigators were not blinded to group allocation. Most expanded thyroid clonotypes (frequency above 0.001) were also found in blood, which suggests that blood repertoires may mirror thyroid immune responses.

The TCR beta CDR3 regions were amplified from RNA transcripts. The first round of RT-PCR for the TCR CDR3 was performed with the HTBI primer set and the Qiagen OneStep RT-PCR kit. The libraries were constructed in a second round of multiplex PCR and then size-selected and purified. Sequencing of the libraries was done on an Illumina HiSeq2000 using paired-end 100 bp reads. The study's processing was this. Raw data were processed with SOAPnuke, discarding reads with adapters, uncalled bases, mean Phred below 15, or no exact constant-primer or identifier match. COPE v1.2.5 was used to merge high-quality paired reads, and clonotypes were defined as unique nucleotide sequences. Clonotypes were aligned to IMGT TRBV, TRBD and TRBJ reference segments using MiTCR v1.1. The analysis was restricted to V-J combinations with a frequency above 0.0001, which together covered 99% to 99.2% of the repertoires. A TCS score was defined as the ratio between F50 (clonal expansion) and ExV (chaos), using BLOSUM62-based TCRdist between CDR3 peptides within each V-J. Welch's t-statistics and random forest reduced 500 to 650 V-J features to roughly 13, which were used in a naive Bayes classifier (R e1071). TCRdb's own reprocessing of the public reads used fastp at Q25 and MiXCR and kept productive beta chains. All rows with the same CDR3 protein become a single entry with the most common DNA and genes. TCRdb, not the original authors, processed these V and J calls. Recorded for this sample are about 290,000 distinct CDR3 sequences; about 13% of them occurred a single time. The top ten clonotypes cover around 8% of the sample.

Sequenced input: blood. This clonotype was sampled from a woman between 40 and 50 years old with Graves' hyperthyroidism. The chain links TRBV14 with TRBJ1-5; the junction holds 7 bases that match TRBD1. The CDR3 here reads CASSSQGSEPQHF. In nucleotides, the sequence is TGTGCCAGCAGCTCACAGGGGTCGGAGCCCCAGCATTTT.